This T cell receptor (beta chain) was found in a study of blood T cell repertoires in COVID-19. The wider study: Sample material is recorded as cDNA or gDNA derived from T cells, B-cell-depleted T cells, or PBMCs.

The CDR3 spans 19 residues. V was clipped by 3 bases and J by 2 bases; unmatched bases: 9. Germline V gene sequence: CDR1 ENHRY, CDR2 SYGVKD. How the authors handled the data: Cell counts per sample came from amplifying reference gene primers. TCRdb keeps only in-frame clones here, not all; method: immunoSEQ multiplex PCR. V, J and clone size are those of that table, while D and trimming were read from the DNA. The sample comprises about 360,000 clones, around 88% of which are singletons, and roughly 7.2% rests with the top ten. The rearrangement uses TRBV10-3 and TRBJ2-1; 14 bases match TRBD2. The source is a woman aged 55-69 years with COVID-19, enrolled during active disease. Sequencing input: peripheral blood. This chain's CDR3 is CAISDRTSGGSNPYNEQFF. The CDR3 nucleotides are TGTGCCATCAGTGACCGGACTAGCGGGGGGTCGAATCCCTACAATGAGCAGTTCTTC.